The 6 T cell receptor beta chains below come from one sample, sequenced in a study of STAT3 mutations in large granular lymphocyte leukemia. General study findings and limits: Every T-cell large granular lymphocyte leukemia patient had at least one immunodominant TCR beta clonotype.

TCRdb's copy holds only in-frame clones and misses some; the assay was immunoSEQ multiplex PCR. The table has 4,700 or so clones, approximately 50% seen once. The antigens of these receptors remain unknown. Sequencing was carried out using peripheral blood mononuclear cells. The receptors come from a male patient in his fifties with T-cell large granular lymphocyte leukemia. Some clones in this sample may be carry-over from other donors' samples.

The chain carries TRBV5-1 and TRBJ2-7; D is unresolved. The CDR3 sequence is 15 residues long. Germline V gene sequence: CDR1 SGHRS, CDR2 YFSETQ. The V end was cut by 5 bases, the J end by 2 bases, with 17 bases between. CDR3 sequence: CASRGSGPTPYEQYF. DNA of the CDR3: TGCGCCAGCAGGGGTTCGGGCCCCACTCCCTACGAGCAGTACTTC.

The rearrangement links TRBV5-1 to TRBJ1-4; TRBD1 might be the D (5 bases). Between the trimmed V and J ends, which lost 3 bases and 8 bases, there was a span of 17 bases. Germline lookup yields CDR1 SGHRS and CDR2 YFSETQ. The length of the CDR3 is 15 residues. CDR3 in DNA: TGCGCCAGCAGCTCGACTATGGGGCTTGGGGAAAAACTGTTTTTT. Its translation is CASSSTMGLGEKLFF.

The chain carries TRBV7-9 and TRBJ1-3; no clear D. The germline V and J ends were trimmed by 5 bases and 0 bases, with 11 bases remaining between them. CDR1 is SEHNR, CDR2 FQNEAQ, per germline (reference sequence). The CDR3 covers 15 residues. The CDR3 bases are TGTGCCAGCAGCCCAGACACAGCCTCTGGAAACACCATATATTTT. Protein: CASSPDTASGNTIYF.

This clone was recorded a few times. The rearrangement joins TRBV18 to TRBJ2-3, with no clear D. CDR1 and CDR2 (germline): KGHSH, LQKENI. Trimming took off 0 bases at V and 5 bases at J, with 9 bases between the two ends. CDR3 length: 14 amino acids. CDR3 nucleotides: TGTGCCAGCTCACCACCGACGTGGGAAGATACGCAGTATTTT. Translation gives CASSPPTWEDTQYF.

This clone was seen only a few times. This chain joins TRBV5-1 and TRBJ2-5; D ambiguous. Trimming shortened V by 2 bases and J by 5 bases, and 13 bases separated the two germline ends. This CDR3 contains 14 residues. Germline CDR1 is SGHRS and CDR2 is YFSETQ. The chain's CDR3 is CASSFDVARETQYF. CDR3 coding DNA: TGCGCCAGCAGCTTTGACGTAGCTAGGGAGACCCAGTACTTC.

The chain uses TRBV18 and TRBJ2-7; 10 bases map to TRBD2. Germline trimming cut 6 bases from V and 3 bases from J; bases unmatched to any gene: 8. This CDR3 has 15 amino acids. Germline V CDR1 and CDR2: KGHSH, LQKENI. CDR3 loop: CASSVGASGSYEQYF. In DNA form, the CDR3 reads TGTGCCAGCTCCGTAGGGGCTAGCGGGAGCTACGAGCAGTACTTC.